The present T cell receptor (beta chain) was sequenced within a study of breast tumors, draining lymph nodes, adjacent tissues. The study's findings and limits: Data fit most tumor T cells coming from lymph node, expanding in tumor. Tumor T cell lymph node origin was a supported hypothesis, not proven.

Axillary draining lymph nodes of breast cancer patients supplied the node samples. TCRdb recomputed calls from the multiplex PCR reads with MiXCR, one row per CDR3 protein. The table has 100,000 to 150,000 distinct CDR3 sequences, just under 20% seen once. The CDR3 sequence is 14 residues long. With 4 bases removed from V and 8 bases from J, the gap between germline ends came to 15 bases. The germline CDR1 and CDR2 sequences are SNHLY and FYNNEI. Note on this clonotype: As yet, its antigen is unknown. A much larger clonotype is one base distant, so this may be a read error.

This chain connects TRBV2 to TRBJ2-1; D not resolved. Sample: axillary lymph node tissue. This TCR was recovered from a female donor with breast cancer. Some clones in this sample may be carry-over from other donors' samples. The CDR3 bases are TGTGCCAGCAGTGGAATCGGCTATGGGGATGAGCAGTTCTTC. Encoded protein: CASSGIGYGDEQFF.